The next 10 T cell receptor beta chains were all read from a single sample in a study of cytomegalovirus exposure and HLA in healthy donors. Vbeta (60) and Jbeta (13) primers were used in the PCR. Produced via immunoSEQ multiplex PCR; TCRdb's table is partial and in-frame only. Among 35,000 to 55,000 clones, approximately 60% were seen once, and the ten largest hold 8% to 9.5%. Sequencing was performed on PBMCs. Receptors were obtained from a human donor in good health.

The chain joins TRBV7-2 to TRBJ1-1; D unresolved. This CDR3 region has 13 residues. Trimming cost V 8 bases and J 2 bases, with 12 bases left between them. Germline V lookup: CDR1 SGHTA, CDR2 FQGNSA. CDR3 sequence reads: CASDESTNTEAFF. In nucleotides, the CDR3 is TGTGCCAGCGATGAGTCGACAAACACTGAAGCTTTCTTT.

Turning to this clone: Germline and junction disagree at one end, which may indicate a read error. The chain has TRBV7-7 and TRBJ1-2, with D possibly matching TRBD1 (6 bases). The CDR3 spans 16 residues. Looked up from germline, CDR1 is SSHAT and CDR2 is FNYEAQ (reference sequence). The CDR3, as DNA: TGTGCTAGCAGCTCCGGGACACAGATGGGGAACTATGGCTACACCTTC. It yields the protein CASSSGTQMGNYGYTF.

This clone was observed a few times. Within the sample, other DNA sequences also encode this same CDR3. In DNA form, the CDR3 reads TGTGCCTGGAGTGTAGACAGGGATCAGCCCCAGCATTTT. Translation: CAWSVDRDQPQHF. J is TRBJ1-5 and V is TRBV30; 7 nucleotides agree with TRBD1. V trimming: 0 bases; J trimming: 5 bases; junction bases outside the gene matches: 1. The CDR3 length is 13 residues. The germline V gene encodes CDR1 GTSNPN and CDR2 SVGIG (reference sequence).

The chain couples TRBV11-2 to TRBJ2-3, with TRBD1 matching 8 bases. The V and J ends lost 4 bases and 4 bases, in that order; junction bases with no gene match: 1. This CDR3 has 13 amino acids. CDR1 and CDR2 from the germline V gene are SGHAT and FQNNGV. As DNA, the CDR3 is TGTGCCAGCAGCTCGACAGGGGCAGATACGCAGTATTTT. As protein: CASSSTGADTQYF.

There are a few counts of this clone. The rearrangement uses TRBV7-6 and TRBJ1-5; a weak D match, TRBD1 (6 bases). Germline CDR1 reads SGHVS; CDR2 reads FNYEAQ. The CDR3 spans 20 residues. Trimming cost V 3 bases and J 1 base, with 25 bases left between them. CDR3 protein: CASSFPSGRGRNESNQPQHF. CDR3 sequence (DNA): TGTGCCAGCAGCTTCCCCTCCGGCAGGGGAAGGAATGAGAGCAATCAGCCCCAGCATTTT.

The genes are TRBV6-5 and TRBJ1-1, with a weak D call TRBD1 (5 bases). V shed 3 bases and J shed 10 bases, with 9 bases lying between them. There are 11 residues in the CDR3. CDR1 and CDR2 from the germline V gene are MNHEY and SVGAGI. CDR3: CASSYFGAAFF. Here the CDR3 DNA reads TGTGCCAGCAGTTATTTTGGGGCAGCTTTCTTT.

This clone was seen a handful of times. V gene TRBV5-1 combines with J gene TRBJ2-1; the D gene is possibly TRBD2 (6 bases). This CDR3 region has 13 residues. Trimming left V 6 bases short and J 4 bases short, with 11 bases between. The V gene's germline CDR1 is SGHRS and CDR2 YFSETQ. The CDR3 reads CASTAGTYNEQFF. CDR3 in DNA: TGCGCCAGCACGGCGGGAACGTACAATGAGCAGTTCTTC.

This clone was seen a handful of times. The CDR3 DNA reads as TGTGCCACCAGCAGATCCCCAGAGGGCAATCAGCCCCAGCATTTT. It codes for CATSRSPEGNQPQHF. V usage is TRBV15 and J usage is TRBJ1-5; D is undetermined. The CDR3 is made up of 15 amino acids. Germline-derived CDR1 and CDR2 are LNHNV and YYDKDF (reference sequence). Trimming cost V 2 bases and J 2 bases, with 10 bases left between them.

The CDR3 sequence is CASFIGHILARPGGSVYEQYF. The CDR3 nucleotides read TGTGCCAGCTTTATCGGCCATATACTGGCGCGCCCAGGGGGTTCGGTCTACGAGCAGTACTTC. The genes are TRBV2 and TRBJ2-7; 7 nucleotides line up with TRBD1. The germline gives CDR1 SNHLY, CDR2 FYNNEI. The CDR3 totals 21 residues. V lost 8 bases to trimming and J lost 3 bases; unmatched junction nucleotides: 31.

V and J are TRBV9 and TRBJ2-5; 7 bases agree with TRBD1. The germline V gene has CDR1 SGDLS and CDR2 YYNGEE. The V segment lost 7 bases and the J segment 2 bases; nucleotides outside the gene matches: 8. The CDR3 has 14 amino acids. CDR3 DNA sequence: TGTGCCAGCGGAACGGGACAGACACAAGAGACCCAGTACTTC. Protein sequence: CASGTGQTQETQYF.